This T cell receptor beta chain came from a study of CD8 T cells in Susac syndrome. The authors reverse transcribed roughly 0.5 to 1 ug RNA with random hexamers. TCR beta CDR3 was amplified by immunoSEQ covering 54 Vbeta and 13 Jbeta. Each CDR3 protein gets one entry after TCRdb re-called the immunoSEQ multiplex PCR reads with MiXCR. The table records about 83,000 distinct CDR3 sequences, over 90% of them present only once. The CDR3 totals 13 residues. In germline, CDR1 is DFQATT, CDR2 SNEGSKA (reference sequence). V shed 6 bases and J shed 4 bases, with 16 bases lying between them. Patients with Susac syndrome showed fulfilment of recently defined diagnostic criteria for definite or probable disease.

The chain couples TRBV20-1 to TRBJ2-7; no clear D gene. Source material: CD8+ T cells from PBMCs. This sequence was found in a human donor with Susac syndrome. The DNA for the CDR3 is TGCAGTGCCAGATCTTTAGACGGGTACGAGCAGTACTTC. Protein product: CSARSLDGYEQYF.